Below, 16 T cell receptor beta chains from the same sample are listed, as sequenced in a study of tumor-infiltrating lymphocytes in localized non-small cell lung cancer. Method: immunoSEQ multiplex PCR; TCRdb's copy keeps in-frame clones and lacks some. Among some 13,000 clones listed, approximately 74% were seen once. Sequenced input: uninvolved lung tissue not adjacent to the tumor. These receptors all come from a human donor with non-small cell lung cancer.

This clone came up a few times. As DNA, the CDR3 is TGTGCCAGCAGCCTAACAGGGGCTGGGAATGAGCAGTTCTTC. Translated: CASSLTGAGNEQFF. The chain joins TRBV6-5 to TRBJ2-1, with TRBD1 matching 7 bases. The trim removed 6 bases at V and 7 bases at J, leaving 9 bases unmatched. The CDR3 loop spans 14 amino acids. Germline CDR1 reads MNHEY; CDR2 reads SVGAGI.

This chain uses TRBV27 with TRBJ2-7; 8 nucleotides match TRBD1. Germline trimming cut 3 bases from V and 1 base from J; bases unmatched to any gene: 11. CDR1 is MNHEY, CDR2 SMNVEV, per germline (reference sequence). There are 17 residues in the CDR3. The DNA of the CDR3 is TGTGCCAGCAGTTTTTCAGGACAGGGTCTATCGTCCTACGAGCAGTACTTC. The encoded protein is CASSFSGQGLSSYEQYF.

The chain has TRBV5-1 and TRBJ2-7; a possible D gene is TRBD2 (5 bases). The CDR3 is 14 residues long. In germline, CDR1 is SGHRS, CDR2 YFSETQ. The V end was cut by 4 bases, the J end by 5 bases, with 16 bases between. The CDR3 loop reads CASSPSTEINEQYF. The CDR3 bases are TGCGCCAGCAGCCCTAGCACCGAGATCAACGAGCAGTACTTC. Looking up the rest from reference TRBV5-1 and TRBJ2-7 gives the full variable domain: KAGVTQTPRYLIKTRGQQVTLSCSPISGHRSVSWYQQTPGQGLQFLFEYFSETQRNKGNFPGRFSGRQFSNSRSEMNVSTLELGDSALYLCASSPSTEINEQYFGPGTRLTVT.

This chain joins TRBV4-3 and TRBJ1-2, with D perhaps TRBD1 (6 bases). V lost 4 bases and J 4 bases, leaving 16 bases between the germline ends. The CDR3 has 15 amino acids. The germline gives CDR1 LGHNA, CDR2 YSLEER. The CDR3 here is CASSPDRGGAYGYTF. CDR3 DNA: TGCGCCAGCAGCCCGGACCGGGGGGGGGCCTATGGCTACACCTTC.

The chain links TRBV5-1 to TRBJ2-7; tentative D call: TRBD1 (6 bases). The germline V gene has CDR1 SGHRS and CDR2 YFSETQ. The V end was cut by 2 bases, the J end by 2 bases, with 14 bases between. This CDR3 has 15 amino acids. This chain's CDR3 is CASSFGDRPPYEQYF. DNA for the CDR3: TGCGCCAGCAGCTTCGGCGACAGGCCCCCCTACGAGCAGTACTTC.

The chain carries TRBV27 and TRBJ1-6, with D maybe TRBD1 (5 bases). V lost 8 bases to trimming and J lost 5 bases, with 10 bases between them. The CDR3 has 13 residues. Germline values: CDR1 MNHEY, CDR2 SMNVEV (reference sequence). The CDR3 coding sequence is TGTGCCAGCCGGGGGGGAAATAATTCACCCCTCCACTTT. It is translated as CASRGGNNSPLHF.

The chain combines TRBV6-5 with TRBJ1-2; perhaps TRBD1 as D (5 bases). From germline, CDR1 is MNHEY and CDR2 SVGAGI. V lost 6 bases and J 1 base, leaving 15 bases between the germline ends. This CDR3 spans 15 amino acids. Written as DNA, the CDR3 is TGTGCCAGCAGCTACCGTGGCAGGGATAACTATGGCTACACCTTC. Its translation: CASSYRGRDNYGYTF.

The J gene is TRBJ2-7, the V gene TRBV5-4; no definite D call. This CDR3 region has 13 residues. Trimming cost V 0 bases and J 4 bases, with 8 bases left between them. Germline V gives CDR1 SGHNT, CDR2 YYREEE (reference sequence). The CDR3, as DNA: TGTGCCAGCAGCTTGGTGGAAGGGTACGAGCAGTACTTC. It is translated as CASSLVEGYEQYF.

The chain links TRBV4-1 to TRBJ2-5, with 8 bases that match TRBD1. Unmatched junction bases numbered 8, after V lost 0 bases and J lost 5 bases. There are 16 residues in the CDR3. The germline gives CDR1 MGHRA, CDR2 YSYEKL. CDR3 coding DNA: TGCGCCAGCAGCCAAGATCCCGGACAGGGTACGGAGACCCAGTACTTC. Protein: CASSQDPGQGTETQYF.

This clone has a handful of counts. The gene calls are TRBV15 and TRBJ1-5, with 7 bases matching TRBD1. This CDR3 spans 16 amino acids. The germline gives CDR1 LNHNV, CDR2 YYDKDF (reference sequence). The trim removed 1 base at V and 4 bases at J, leaving 7 bases unmatched. The CDR3 DNA sequence: TGTGCCACCAGCAGAGTTGTCGACAGGGCGAATCAGCCCCAGCATTTT. It specifies CATSRVVDRANQPQHF.

The CDR3 DNA reads as TGTGCCAGCAGCTTTTGGCAGACAGGGACGGTGAGGATAGATGGCTACACCTTC. Amino acids: CASSFWQTGTVRIDGYTF. The chain carries TRBV11-2 and TRBJ1-2; TRBD1 agrees at 7 bases. V shed 3 bases, J shed 6 bases, and the junction held 19 bases outside the gene matches. The germline V gene has CDR1 SGHAT and CDR2 FQNNGV. This CDR3 region has 18 residues.

V gene TRBV6-1 combines with J gene TRBJ1-6; 10 positions agree with TRBD1. The germline V gene encodes CDR1 MNHNS and CDR2 SASEGT. The CDR3 runs 16 residues. The junction had 2 bases not matched to a gene; V was cut back by 4 bases and J by 2 bases. The CDR3 region has the DNA TGTGCCAGCAGTGTAGGACAGGGGGCCTATAATTCACCCCTCCACTTT. Translation: CASSVGQGAYNSPLHF.

The V gene is TRBV30, the J gene TRBJ2-7, with TRBD1 identical over 11 bases. In germline, CDR1 is GTSNPN, CDR2 SVGIG (reference sequence). V lost 3 bases and J lost 4; bases outside the gene matches: 5. The CDR3 has 14 amino acids. The CDR3 region is CAWSPGTGGYEQYF. CDR3 in DNA: TGTGCCTGGAGCCCCGGGACAGGGGGATACGAGCAGTACTTC.

This chain connects TRBV25-1 to TRBJ2-2; D ambiguous. The CDR3 extends over 14 amino acids. From germline, CDR1 is MGHDK and CDR2 SYGVNS. The V end lost 3 bases, the J end lost 7 bases, and 12 bases lay between the germline ends. The CDR3 here is CASSDHYSGGELFF. In DNA form, the CDR3 reads TGTGCCAGCAGTGACCACTACTCCGGCGGGGAGCTGTTTTTT.

The chain combines TRBV11-3 with TRBJ2-3; D possibly corresponds to TRBD1 (6 bases). The CDR3 runs to 13 residues. V lost 5 bases to trimming and J lost 3 bases, with 9 bases between them. CDR1 and CDR2 (germline): SGHNT, YENEEA. Written as DNA, the CDR3 is TGTGCCAGCAGCCAAGGACAGACAGATACGCAGTATTTT. Residues: CASSQGQTDTQYF.

The gene calls are TRBV7-9 and TRBJ2-1; D is undetermined. CDR3 length: 12 residues. V lost 4 bases and J lost 7, with 8 bases in between. Germline assignment: CDR1 SEHNR and CDR2 FQNEAQ (reference sequence). CDR3: CASSSLVNEQFF. CDR3 bases: TGTGCCAGCAGCTCCCTGGTTAATGAGCAGTTCTTC.